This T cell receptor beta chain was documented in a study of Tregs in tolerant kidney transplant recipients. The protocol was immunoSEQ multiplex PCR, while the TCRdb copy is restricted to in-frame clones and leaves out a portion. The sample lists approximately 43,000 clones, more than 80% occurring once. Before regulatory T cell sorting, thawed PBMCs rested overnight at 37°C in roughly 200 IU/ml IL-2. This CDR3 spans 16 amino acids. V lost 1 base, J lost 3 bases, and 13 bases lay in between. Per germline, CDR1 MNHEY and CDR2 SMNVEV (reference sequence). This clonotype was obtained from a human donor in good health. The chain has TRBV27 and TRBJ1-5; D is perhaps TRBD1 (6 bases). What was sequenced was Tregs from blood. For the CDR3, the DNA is TGTGCCAGCAGTTTATGGGCAGGGGCGTACAATCAGCCCCAGCATTTT. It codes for CASSLWAGAYNQPQHF.